This TCR beta chain was identified during a study of T cells after yellow fever vaccination. The study, taken as a whole, reports: Across the CD4 and CD8 compartments, a small share of clonotypes was present in both.

Each CDR3 protein gets one entry after TCRdb re-called the 5' RACE reads with MiXCR. The data hold 300,000 to 400,000 distinct CDR3 sequences, with roughly 7.5% observed a single time. CDR3 length equals 17 residues. The ends were cut back, 3 bases at V and 6 bases at J, with 19 bases in the middle. CDR1 KGHDR and CDR2 SFDVKD come from the germline V gene. Only a few counts were recorded for this clonotype. The antigen is unknown. The chain combines TRBV24-1 with TRBJ2-2; TRBD1 might be the D (5 bases). The sequence derives from a man between 18 and 29 years old who received the YFV17D yellow fever vaccine. This sample comprised PBMCs, obtained 45 days after the first yellow fever vaccination. The CDR3 loop reads CATSDMFVSGKAGELFF. DNA of the CDR3: TGTGCCACCAGTGATATGTTCGTGTCAGGGAAAGCCGGGGAGCTGTTTTTT.